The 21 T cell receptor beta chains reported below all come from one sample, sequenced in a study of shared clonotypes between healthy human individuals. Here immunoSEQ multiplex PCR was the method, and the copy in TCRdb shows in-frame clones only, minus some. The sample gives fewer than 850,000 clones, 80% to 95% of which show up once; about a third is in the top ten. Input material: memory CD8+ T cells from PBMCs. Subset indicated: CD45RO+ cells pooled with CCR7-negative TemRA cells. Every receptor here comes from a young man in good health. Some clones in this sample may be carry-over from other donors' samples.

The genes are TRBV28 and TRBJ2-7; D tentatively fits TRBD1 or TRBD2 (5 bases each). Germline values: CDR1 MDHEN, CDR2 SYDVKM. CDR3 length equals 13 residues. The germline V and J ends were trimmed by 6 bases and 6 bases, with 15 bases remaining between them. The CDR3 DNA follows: TGTGCCAGCAGACAAGGGGAGCTCTCCGAGCAGTACTTC. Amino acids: CASRQGELSEQYF.

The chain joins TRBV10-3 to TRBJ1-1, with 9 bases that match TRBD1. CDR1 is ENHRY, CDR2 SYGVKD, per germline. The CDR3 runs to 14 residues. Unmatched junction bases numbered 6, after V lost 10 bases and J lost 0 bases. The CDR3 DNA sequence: TGTGCCAACGAAGACAGGGGGTTGAACACTGAAGCTTTCTTT. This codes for CANEDRGLNTEAFF.

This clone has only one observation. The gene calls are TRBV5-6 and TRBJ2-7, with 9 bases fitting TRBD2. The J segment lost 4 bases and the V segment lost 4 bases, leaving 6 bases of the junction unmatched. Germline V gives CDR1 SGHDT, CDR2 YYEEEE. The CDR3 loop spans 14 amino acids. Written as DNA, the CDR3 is TGTGCCAGCAGCGTTAGCGGGAGTACATACGAGCAGTACTTC. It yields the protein CASSVSGSTYEQYF.

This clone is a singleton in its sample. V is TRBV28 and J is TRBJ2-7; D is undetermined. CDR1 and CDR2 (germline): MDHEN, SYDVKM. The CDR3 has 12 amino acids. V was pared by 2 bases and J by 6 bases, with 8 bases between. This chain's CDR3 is CASSLGVREQYF. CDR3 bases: TGTGCCAGCAGTTTAGGGGTTCGCGAGCAGTACTTC.

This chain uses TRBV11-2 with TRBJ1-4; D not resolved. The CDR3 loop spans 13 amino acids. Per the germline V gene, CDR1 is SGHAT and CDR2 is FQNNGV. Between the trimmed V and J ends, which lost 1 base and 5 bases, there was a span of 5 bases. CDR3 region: CASSLALNEKLFF. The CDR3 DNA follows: TGTGCCAGCAGCTTAGCCCTCAATGAAAAACTGTTTTTT. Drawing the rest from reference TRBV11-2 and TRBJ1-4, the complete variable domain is EAGVAQSPRYKIIEKRQSVAFWCNPISGHATLYWYQQILGQGPKLLIQFQNNGVVDDSQLPKDRFSAERLKGVDSTLKIQPAKLEDSAVYLCASSLALNEKLFFGSGTQLSVL.

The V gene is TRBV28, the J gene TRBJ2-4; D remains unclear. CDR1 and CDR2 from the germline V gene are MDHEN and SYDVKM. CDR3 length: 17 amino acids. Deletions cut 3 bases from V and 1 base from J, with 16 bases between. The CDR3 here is CASSLGISLGAKNIQYF. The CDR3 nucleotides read TGTGCCAGCAGTTTGGGGATCAGCCTAGGGGCCAAAAACATTCAGTACTTC.

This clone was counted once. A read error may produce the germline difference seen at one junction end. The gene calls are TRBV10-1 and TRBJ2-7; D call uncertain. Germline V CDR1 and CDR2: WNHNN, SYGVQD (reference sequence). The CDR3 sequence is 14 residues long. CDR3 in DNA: TGCGCCAGAAGTGTTGGGGAAGATGTCTACGAGCAGTACTTC. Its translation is CARSVGEDVYEQYF.

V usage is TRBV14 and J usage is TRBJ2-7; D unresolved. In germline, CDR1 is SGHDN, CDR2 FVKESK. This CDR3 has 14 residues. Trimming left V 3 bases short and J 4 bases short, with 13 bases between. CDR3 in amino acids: CASSQLQAEYEQYF. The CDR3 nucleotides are TGTGCCAGCAGCCAGCTGCAGGCAGAGTACGAGCAGTACTTC.

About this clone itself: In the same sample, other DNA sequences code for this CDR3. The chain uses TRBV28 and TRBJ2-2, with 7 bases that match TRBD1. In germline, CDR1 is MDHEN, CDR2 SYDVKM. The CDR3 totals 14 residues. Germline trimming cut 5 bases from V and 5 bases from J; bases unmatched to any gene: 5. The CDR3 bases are TGTGCCAGCAGTCTCCCAGGGGGTACCGGGGAGCTGTTTTTT. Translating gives CASSLPGGTGELFF.

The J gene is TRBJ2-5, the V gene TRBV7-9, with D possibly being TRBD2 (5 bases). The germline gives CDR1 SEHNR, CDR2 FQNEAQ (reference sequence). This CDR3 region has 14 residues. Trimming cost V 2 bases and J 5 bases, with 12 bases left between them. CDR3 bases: TGTGCCAGCAGCTTACGTACGGGAACGGAGACCCAGTACTTC. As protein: CASSLRTGTETQYF. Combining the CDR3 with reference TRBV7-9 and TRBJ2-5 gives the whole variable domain DTGVSQNPRHKITKRGQNVTFRCDPISEHNRLYWYRQTLGQGPEFLTYFQNEAQLEKSRLLSDRFSAERPKGSFSTLEIQRTEQGDSAMYLCASSLRTGTETQYFGPGTRLLVL.

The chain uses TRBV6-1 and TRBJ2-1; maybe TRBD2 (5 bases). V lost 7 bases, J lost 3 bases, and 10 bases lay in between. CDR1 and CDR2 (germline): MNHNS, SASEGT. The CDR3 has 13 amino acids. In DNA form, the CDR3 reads TGTGCCAGCAAGCGGAAGGGCTACAATGAGCAGTTCTTC. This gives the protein CASKRKGYNEQFF.

As DNA, the CDR3 is TGTGCCAGCCTTAGCGGGACGAGCACAGATACGCAGTATTTT. Translating gives CASLSGTSTDTQYF. The chain is built from TRBV2 and TRBJ2-3, with 8 nucleotides matching TRBD2. The germline V gene has CDR1 SNHLY and CDR2 FYNNEI. The CDR3 runs 14 residues. Trimming removed 8 bases from V and 0 bases from J; junction bases left unmatched: 4.

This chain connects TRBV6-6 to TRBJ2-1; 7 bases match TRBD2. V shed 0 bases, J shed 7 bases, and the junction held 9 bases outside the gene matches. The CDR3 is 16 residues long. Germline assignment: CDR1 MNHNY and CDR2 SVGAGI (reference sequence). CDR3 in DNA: TGTGCCAGCAGTTACTCGCTAGCGGAACGGCAAAATGAGCAGTTCTTC. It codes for CASSYSLAERQNEQFF.

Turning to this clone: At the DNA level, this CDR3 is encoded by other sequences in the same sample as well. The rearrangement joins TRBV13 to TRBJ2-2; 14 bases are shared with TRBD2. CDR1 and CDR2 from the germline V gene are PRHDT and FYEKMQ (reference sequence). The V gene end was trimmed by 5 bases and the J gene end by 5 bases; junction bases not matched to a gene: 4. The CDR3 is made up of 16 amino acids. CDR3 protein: CASSPGLAGGTGELFF. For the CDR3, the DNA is TGTGCCAGCAGCCCCGGACTAGCGGGAGGAACCGGGGAGCTGTTTTTT. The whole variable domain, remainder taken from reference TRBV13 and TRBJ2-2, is AAGVIQSPRHLIKEKRETATLKCYPIPRHDTVYWYQQGPGQDPQFLISFYEKMQSDKGSIPDRFSAQQFSDYHSELNMSSLELGDSALYFCASSPGLAGGTGELFFGEGSRLTVL.

For the CDR3, the DNA is TGTGCCACCAGCAATGGGGTGTCCTACGAGCAGTACTTC. Its translation is CATSNGVSYEQYF. The chain couples TRBV15 to TRBJ2-7; D remains ambiguous. Germline V gives CDR1 LNHNV, CDR2 YYDKDF (reference sequence). Deletions cut 4 bases from V and 1 base from J, with 8 bases between. The CDR3 runs to 13 residues.

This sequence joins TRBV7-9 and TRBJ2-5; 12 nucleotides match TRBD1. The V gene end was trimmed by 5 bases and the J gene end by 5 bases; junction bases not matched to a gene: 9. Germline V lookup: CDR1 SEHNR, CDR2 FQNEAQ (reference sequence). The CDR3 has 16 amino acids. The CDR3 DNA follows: TGTGCCAGCAGCGGGGGGACAGGGGGCGAGAGGGAGACCCAGTACTTC. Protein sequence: CASSGGTGGERETQYF.

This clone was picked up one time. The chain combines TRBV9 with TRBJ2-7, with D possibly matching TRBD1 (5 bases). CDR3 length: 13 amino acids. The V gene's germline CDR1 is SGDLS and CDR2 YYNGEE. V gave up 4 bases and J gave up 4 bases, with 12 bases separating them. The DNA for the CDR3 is TGTGCCAGCAGCCCAATTGACAGTTACGAGCAGTACTTC. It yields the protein CASSPIDSYEQYF.

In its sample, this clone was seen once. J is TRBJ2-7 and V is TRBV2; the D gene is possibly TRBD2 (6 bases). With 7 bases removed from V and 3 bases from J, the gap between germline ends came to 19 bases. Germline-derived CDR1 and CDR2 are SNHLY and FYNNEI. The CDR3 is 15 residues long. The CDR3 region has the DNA TGTGCCAGCAACATCATTGGGGACTTGGGCTACGAGCAGTACTTC. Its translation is CASNIIGDLGYEQYF. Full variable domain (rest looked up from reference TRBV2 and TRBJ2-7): EPEVTQTPSHQVTQMGQEVILRCVPISNHLYFYWYRQILGQKVEFLVSFYNNEISEKSEIFDDQFSVERPDGSNFTLKIRSTKLEDSAMYFCASNIIGDLGYEQYFGPGTRLTVT.

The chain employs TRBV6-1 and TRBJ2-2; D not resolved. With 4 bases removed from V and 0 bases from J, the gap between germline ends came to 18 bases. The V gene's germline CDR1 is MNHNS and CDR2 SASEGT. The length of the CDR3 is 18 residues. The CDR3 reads CASSVQSGQITNTGELFF. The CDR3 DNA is TGTGCCAGCAGTGTCCAATCCGGGCAGATAACGAACACCGGGGAGCTGTTTTTT.

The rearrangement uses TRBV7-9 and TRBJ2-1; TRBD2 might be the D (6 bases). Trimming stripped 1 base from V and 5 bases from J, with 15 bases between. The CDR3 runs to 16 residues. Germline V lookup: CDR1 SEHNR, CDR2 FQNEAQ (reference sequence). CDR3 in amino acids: CASSLDPREPDNEQFF. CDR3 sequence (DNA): TGTGCCAGCAGCTTAGACCCCCGGGAGCCGGACAATGAGCAGTTCTTC.

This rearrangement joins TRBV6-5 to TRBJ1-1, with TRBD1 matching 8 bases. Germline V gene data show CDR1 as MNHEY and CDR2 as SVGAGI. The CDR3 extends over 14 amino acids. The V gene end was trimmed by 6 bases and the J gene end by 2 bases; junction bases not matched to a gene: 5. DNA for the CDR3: TGTGCCAGCAGCCACGGACAGGGAAACACTGAAGCTTTCTTT. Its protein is CASSHGQGNTEAFF.